Sequencing of this TCR beta chain was carried out in a study of CD8+ T cells in alopecia areata. The wider study: A 6-month off-drug phase came after tofacitinib, which had lasted 6 to 18 months. Percentage of affected scalp area was the basis on which treated patients' severity was scored.

Extraction and reverse transcription of RNA yielded cDNA as the sequencing template. Libraries were prepared by immunoSEQ multiplex PCR; TCRdb keeps only in-frame clonotypes and omits some of them. The sample has approximately 4,300 clones, roughly 71% seen once. Study-wide findings and caveats: Compared with normal scalp, lesional scalp had higher clonality and more expanded CD8+ clones.

The treatment denotes: oral pan-JAK inhibitor, 5-10 mg twice daily. From alopecia areata patients, lesional scalp punch biopsies and peripheral blood were collected. This CDR3 contains 20 residues. Germline V CDR1 and CDR2: MDHEN, SYDVKM. As to this clone: Its antigen is undetermined.

V is TRBV28 and J is TRBJ2-5; 12 bases fit TRBD2. The DNA end favors TRBJ2-7, so the J call may be wrong. Sequences were derived from skin, sampled at week 24, from a patient treated with tofacitinib. The TCR originated in a human donor with alopecia areata. CDR3 DNA sequence: TGTGCCAGCAGTTTATGGTATGACGGGACTAGCGGGCCCAGCTCCTACGAGCAGTACTTC. It codes for CASSLWYDGTSGPSSYEQYF.